What follows is one T cell receptor (beta chain) and its context. This sample stems from a study of blood T cell repertoires in COVID-19. The protocol was immunoSEQ multiplex PCR, while the TCRdb copy is restricted to in-frame clones and leaves out a portion. The table shows roughly 81,000 clones, with roughly 87% occurring only once. The germline V and J ends were trimmed by 5 bases and 6 bases, with 9 bases remaining between them. Germline-derived CDR1 and CDR2 are KGHSY and FQNENV. The CDR3 sequence is 12 residues long. This TCR was recovered from a man aged 25-40 years with acute or convalescent COVID-19. The sequenced material came from peripheral blood. V gene TRBV16 combines with J gene TRBJ2-3, with D hard to call. The CDR3 DNA sequence: TGTGCCAGCAGCTTAACTCTGGATACGCAGTATTTT. This gives the protein CASSLTLDTQYF.